Sequencing of this T cell receptor beta chain was carried out in a study of blood T cell repertoires in COVID-19. Study-wide context: Whether acute or convalescent, the COVID-19 samples came from the United States, Italy and Spain. PBMCs, B-cell-depleted T cells, or T cells provided the cDNA or gDNA that made up the material.

Sequenced by immunoSEQ multiplex PCR; TCRdb stores in-frame clones only, minus some. The sample has about 240,000 clones, approximately 86% seen once. V was pared by 3 bases and J by 4 bases, with 14 bases between. CDR1 DFQATT and CDR2 SNEGSKA come from the germline V gene (reference sequence). The CDR3 has 14 amino acids. Sequencing input: peripheral blood. The receptor comes from a woman under 40 who had recovered from COVID-19. The chain recombines TRBV20-1 with TRBJ2-3; no definite D call. CDR3 sequence: CSASALVGADTQYF. The CDR3 DNA reads as TGCAGTGCTAGTGCCCTAGTTGGTGCAGATACGCAGTATTTT.